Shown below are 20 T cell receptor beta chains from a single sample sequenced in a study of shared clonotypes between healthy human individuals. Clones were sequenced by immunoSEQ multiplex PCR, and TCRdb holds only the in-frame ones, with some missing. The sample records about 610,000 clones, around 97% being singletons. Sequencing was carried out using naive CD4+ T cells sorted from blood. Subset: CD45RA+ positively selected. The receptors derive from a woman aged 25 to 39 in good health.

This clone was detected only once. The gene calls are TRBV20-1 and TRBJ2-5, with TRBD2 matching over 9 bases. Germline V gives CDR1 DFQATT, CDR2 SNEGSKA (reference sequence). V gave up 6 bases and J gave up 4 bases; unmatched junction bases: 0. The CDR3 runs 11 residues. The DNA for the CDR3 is TGCAGTGCACTAGCGGGAGAGACCCAGTACTTC. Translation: CSALAGETQYF.

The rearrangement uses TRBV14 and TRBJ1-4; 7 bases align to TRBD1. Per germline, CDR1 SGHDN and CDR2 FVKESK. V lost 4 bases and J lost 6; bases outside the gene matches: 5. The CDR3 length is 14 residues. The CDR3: CASSRIGQDEKLFF. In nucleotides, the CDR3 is TGTGCCAGCAGCCGAATTGGACAGGATGAAAAACTGTTTTTT.

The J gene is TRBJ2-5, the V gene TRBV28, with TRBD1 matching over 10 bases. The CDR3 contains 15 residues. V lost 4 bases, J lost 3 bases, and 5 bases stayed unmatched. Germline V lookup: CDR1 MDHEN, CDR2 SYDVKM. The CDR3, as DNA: TGTGCCAGCAGTTCGACCGGGACAGGGGAAGAGACCCAGTACTTC. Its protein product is CASSSTGTGEETQYF.

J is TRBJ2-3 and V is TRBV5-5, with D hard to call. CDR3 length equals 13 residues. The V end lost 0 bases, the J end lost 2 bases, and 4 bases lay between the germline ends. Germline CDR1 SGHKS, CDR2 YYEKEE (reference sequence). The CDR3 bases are TGTGCCAGCAGCTTGGCAGACACAGATACGCAGTATTTT. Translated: CASSLADTDTQYF.

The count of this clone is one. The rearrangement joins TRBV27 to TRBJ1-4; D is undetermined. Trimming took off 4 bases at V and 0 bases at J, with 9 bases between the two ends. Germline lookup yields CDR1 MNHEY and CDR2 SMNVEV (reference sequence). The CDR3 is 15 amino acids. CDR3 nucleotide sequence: TGTGCCAGCAGTTCACTCGGTGCAACTAATGAAAAACTGTTTTTT. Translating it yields CASSSLGATNEKLFF. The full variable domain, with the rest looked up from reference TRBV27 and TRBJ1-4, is EAQVTQNPRYLITVTGKKLTVTCSQNMNHEYMSWYRQDPGLGLRQIYYSMNVEVTDKGDVPEGYKVSRKEKRNFPLILESPSPNQTSLYFCASSSLGATNEKLFFGSGTQLSVL.

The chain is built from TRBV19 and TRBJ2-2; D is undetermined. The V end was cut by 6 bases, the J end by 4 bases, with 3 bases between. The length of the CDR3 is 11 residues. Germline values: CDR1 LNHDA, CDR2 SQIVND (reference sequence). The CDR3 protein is CASRTTGELFF. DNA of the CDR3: TGTGCCAGTAGGACCACCGGGGAGCTGTTTTTT.

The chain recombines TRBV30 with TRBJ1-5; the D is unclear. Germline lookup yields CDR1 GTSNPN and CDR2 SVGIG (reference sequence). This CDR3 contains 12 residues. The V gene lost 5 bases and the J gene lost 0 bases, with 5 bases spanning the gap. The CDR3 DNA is TGTGCCTGGGGATATAGCAATCAGCCCCAGCATTTT. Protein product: CAWGYSNQPQHF. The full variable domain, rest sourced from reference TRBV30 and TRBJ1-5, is SQTIHQWPATLVQPVGSPLSLECTVEGTSNPNLYWYRQAAGRGLQLLFYSVGIGQISSEVPQNLSASRPQDRQFILSSKKLLLSDSGFYLCAWGYSNQPQHFGDGTRLSIL.

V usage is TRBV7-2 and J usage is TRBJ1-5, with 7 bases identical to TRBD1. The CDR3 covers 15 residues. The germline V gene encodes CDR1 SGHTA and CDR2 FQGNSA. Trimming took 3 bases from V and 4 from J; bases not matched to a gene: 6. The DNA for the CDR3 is TGTGCCAGCAGCTTGGGTGGGACAGCTAATCAGCCCCAGCATTTT. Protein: CASSLGGTANQPQHF. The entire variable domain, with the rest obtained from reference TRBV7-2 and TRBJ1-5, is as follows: GAGVSQSPSNKVTEKGKDVELRCDPISGHTALYWYRQSLGQGLEFLIYFQGNSAPDKSGLPSDRFSAERTGGSVSTLTIQRTQQEDSAVYLCASSLGGTANQPQHFGDGTRLSIL.

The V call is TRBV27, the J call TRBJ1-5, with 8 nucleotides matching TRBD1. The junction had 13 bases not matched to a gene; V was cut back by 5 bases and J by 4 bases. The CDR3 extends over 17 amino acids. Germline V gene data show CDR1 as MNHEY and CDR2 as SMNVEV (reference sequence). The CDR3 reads CASSPQGAGGANQPQHF. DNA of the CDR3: TGTGCCAGCAGTCCCCAGGGGGCCGGTGGAGCAAATCAGCCCCAGCATTTT.

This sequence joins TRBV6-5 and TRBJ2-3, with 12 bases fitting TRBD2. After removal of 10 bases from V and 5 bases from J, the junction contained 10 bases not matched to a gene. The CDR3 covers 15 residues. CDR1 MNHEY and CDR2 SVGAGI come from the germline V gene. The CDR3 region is CATRTSGNIRDTQYF. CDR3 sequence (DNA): TGTGCCACCCGGACTAGCGGGAACATCAGAGATACGCAGTATTTT.

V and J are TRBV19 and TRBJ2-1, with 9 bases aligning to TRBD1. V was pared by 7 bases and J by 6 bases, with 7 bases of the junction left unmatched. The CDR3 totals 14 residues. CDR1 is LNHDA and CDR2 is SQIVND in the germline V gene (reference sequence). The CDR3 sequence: CASKRTGASNEQFF. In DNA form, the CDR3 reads TGTGCCAGTAAGAGGACAGGGGCTTCCAATGAGCAGTTCTTC. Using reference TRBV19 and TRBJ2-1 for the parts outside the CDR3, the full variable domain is DGGITQSPKYLFRKEGQNVTLSCEQNLNHDAMYWYRQDPGQGLRLIYYSQIVNDFQKGDIAEGYSVSREKKESFPLTVTSAQKNPTAFYLCASKRTGASNEQFFGPGTRLTVL.

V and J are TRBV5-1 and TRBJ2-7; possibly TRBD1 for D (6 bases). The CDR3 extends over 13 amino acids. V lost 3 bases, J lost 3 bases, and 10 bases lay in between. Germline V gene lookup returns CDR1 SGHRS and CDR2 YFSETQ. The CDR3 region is CASSWDTFYEQYF. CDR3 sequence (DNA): TGCGCCAGCAGCTGGGACACCTTCTACGAGCAGTACTTC. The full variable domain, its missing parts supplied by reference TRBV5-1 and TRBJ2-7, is KAGVTQTPRYLIKTRGQQVTLSCSPISGHRSVSWYQQTPGQGLQFLFEYFSETQRNKGNFPGRFSGRQFSNSRSEMNVSTLELGDSALYLCASSWDTFYEQYFGPGTRLTVT.

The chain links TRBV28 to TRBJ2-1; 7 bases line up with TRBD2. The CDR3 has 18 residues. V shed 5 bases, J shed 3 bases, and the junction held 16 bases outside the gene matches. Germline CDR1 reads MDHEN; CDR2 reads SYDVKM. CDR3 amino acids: CASSHAGLLARVYNEQFF. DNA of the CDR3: TGTGCCAGCAGTCATGCGGGACTACTAGCGAGGGTCTACAATGAGCAGTTCTTC.

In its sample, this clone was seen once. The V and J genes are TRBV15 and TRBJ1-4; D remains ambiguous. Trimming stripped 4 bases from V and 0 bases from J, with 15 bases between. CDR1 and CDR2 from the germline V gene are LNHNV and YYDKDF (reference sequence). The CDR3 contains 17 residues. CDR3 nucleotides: TGTGCCACCAGCACGAGAATCCACAGTGCAACTAATGAAAAACTGTTTTTT. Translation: CATSTRIHSATNEKLFF. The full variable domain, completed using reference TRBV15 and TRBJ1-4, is DAMVIQNPRYQVTQFGKPVTLSCSQTLNHNVMYWYQQKSSQAPKLLFHYYDKDFNNEADTPDNFQSRRPNTSFCFLDIRSPGLGDTAMYLCATSTRIHSATNEKLFFGSGTQLSVL.

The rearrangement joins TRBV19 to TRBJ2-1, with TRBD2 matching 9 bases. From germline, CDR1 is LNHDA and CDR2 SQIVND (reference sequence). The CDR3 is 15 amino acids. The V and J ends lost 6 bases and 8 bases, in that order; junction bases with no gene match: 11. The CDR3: CASSTGREGRDEQFF. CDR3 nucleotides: TGTGCCAGTAGCACAGGGCGGGAGGGCCGGGATGAGCAGTTCTTC.

The CDR3 DNA is TGTGCCAGCAGCCTCCGACTAGCCAAGAACACCGGGGAGCTGTTTTTT. Amino acids: CASSLRLAKNTGELFF. The chain employs TRBV14 and TRBJ2-2, with 7 bases that match TRBD2. CDR1 and CDR2 (germline): SGHDN, FVKESK. V was clipped by 4 bases and J by 1 base; unmatched bases: 6. The CDR3 consists of 16 residues.

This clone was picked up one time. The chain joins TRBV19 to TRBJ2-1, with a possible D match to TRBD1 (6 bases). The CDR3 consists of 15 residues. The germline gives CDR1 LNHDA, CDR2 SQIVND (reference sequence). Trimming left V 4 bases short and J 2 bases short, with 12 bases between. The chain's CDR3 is CASSTTGIPYNEQFF. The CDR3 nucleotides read TGTGCCAGTAGTACAACAGGGATACCCTACAATGAGCAGTTCTTC.

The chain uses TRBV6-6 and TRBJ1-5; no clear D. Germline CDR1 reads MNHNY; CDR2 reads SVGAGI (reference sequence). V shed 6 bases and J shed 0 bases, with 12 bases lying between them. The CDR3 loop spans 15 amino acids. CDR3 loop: CASSLVRDSNQPQHF. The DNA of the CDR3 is TGTGCCAGCAGCCTCGTACGGGATAGCAATCAGCCCCAGCATTTT.

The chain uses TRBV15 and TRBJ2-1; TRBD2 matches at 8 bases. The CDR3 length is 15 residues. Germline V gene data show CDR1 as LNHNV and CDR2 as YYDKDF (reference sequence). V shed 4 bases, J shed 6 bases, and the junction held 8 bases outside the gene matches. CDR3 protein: CATSKTSVIPNEQFF. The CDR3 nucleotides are TGTGCCACCAGCAAGACTAGCGTTATCCCCAATGAGCAGTTCTTC.

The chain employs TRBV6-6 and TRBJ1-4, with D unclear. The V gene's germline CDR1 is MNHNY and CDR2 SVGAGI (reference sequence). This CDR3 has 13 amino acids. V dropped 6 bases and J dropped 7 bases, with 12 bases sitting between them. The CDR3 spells CASRRVLREKLFF. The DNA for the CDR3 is TGTGCCAGCAGGAGGGTACTCCGTGAAAAACTGTTTTTT.